The 24 T cell receptor beta chains reported below all come from one sample, sequenced in a study of CD8 T cells in Susac syndrome. An input of about 0.5 to 1 ug of RNA was subjected to reverse transcription using random hexamers. TCRdb reprocessed the immunoSEQ multiplex PCR reads with MiXCR, giving one entry per CDR3 protein. The sample has 78,000 or so distinct CDR3 sequences; about 95% are singletons. Sample: CD8+ T cells from PBMCs. The receptor source for this set is a human donor with multiple sclerosis.

The chain employs TRBV7-2 and TRBJ2-5, with 9 bases identical to TRBD1. The J segment lost 1 base and the V segment lost 5 bases, leaving 8 bases of the junction unmatched. Germline-derived CDR1 and CDR2 are SGHTA and FQGNSA. The CDR3 is 16 residues long. The CDR3 region has the DNA TGTGCCAGCAGCACATCGGGACAGGGATTCCAAGAGACCCAGTACTTC. Translated: CASSTSGQGFQETQYF.

This chain links TRBV7-9 with TRBJ2-2; 7 bases line up with TRBD2. This CDR3 contains 15 residues. Trimming cost V 5 bases and J 0 bases; bases outside gene matches: 3. The germline CDR1 and CDR2 sequences are SEHNR and FQNEAQ (reference sequence). The CDR3 here is CASSESGTNTGELFF. The CDR3, as DNA: TGTGCCAGCAGCGAGAGCGGGACGAACACCGGGGAGCTGTTTTTT.

The J gene is TRBJ2-3, the V gene TRBV4-1, with a possible D match to TRBD1 (5 bases). There are 15 residues in the CDR3. The germline V gene has CDR1 MGHRA and CDR2 YSYEKL. Trimming removed 1 base from V and 1 base from J, with 9 bases in between. CDR3 coding DNA: TGCGCCAGCAGCCAAGGTATGACAGGCACAGATACGCAGTATTTT. Its translation is CASSQGMTGTDTQYF.

The rearrangement joins TRBV19 to TRBJ2-6; a weak D match, TRBD1 (6 bases). The length of the CDR3 is 17 residues. Per germline, CDR1 LNHDA and CDR2 SQIVND (reference sequence). The ends were cut back, 7 bases at V and 0 bases at J, with 16 bases in the middle. The CDR3 sequence: CASISGQYPSGANVLTF. The CDR3, as DNA: TGTGCCAGTATCAGTGGACAGTACCCCTCTGGGGCCAACGTCCTGACTTTC.

The chain has TRBV4-1 and TRBJ1-2; the D is unclear. CDR3 length equals 16 residues. Germline V gene lookup returns CDR1 MGHRA and CDR2 YSYEKL. Between the trimmed V and J ends, which lost 0 bases and 0 bases, there was a span of 11 bases. CDR3 loop: CASSQDRARSNYGYTF. The CDR3 region has the DNA TGCGCCAGCAGCCAAGATCGAGCACGATCTAACTATGGCTACACCTTC.

The rearrangement links TRBV27 to TRBJ2-2; TRBD2 aligns across 11 bases. Germline assignment: CDR1 MNHEY and CDR2 SMNVEV (reference sequence). V dropped 1 base and J dropped 6; count of bases not matched to a gene: 7. This CDR3 is 17 amino acids long. This chain's CDR3 is CASSLLPGTSGSGELFF. Here the CDR3 DNA reads TGTGCCAGCAGTTTATTACCCGGGACTAGCGGTTCCGGGGAGCTGTTTTTT.

The rearrangement links TRBV9 to TRBJ2-1, with 13 bases matching TRBD2. The V gene's germline CDR1 is SGDLS and CDR2 YYNGEE. The CDR3 loop spans 14 amino acids. V lost 4 bases and J lost 8; bases outside the gene matches: 3. CDR3 sequence: CASSWTSGSHEQFF. The CDR3 DNA is TGTGCCAGCAGCTGGACTAGCGGGAGCCATGAGCAGTTCTTC.

This rearrangement joins TRBV7-9 to TRBJ2-5; 8 bases align to TRBD2. J gave up 4 bases and V 5 bases, and 15 bases lay outside the gene matches. Germline V CDR1 and CDR2: SEHNR, FQNEAQ (reference sequence). This CDR3 has 17 amino acids. The CDR3 DNA is TGTGCCAGCAGCCCCCGCCTTAGCGGGGTCCGGGGAGAGACCCAGTACTTC. Translated: CASSPRLSGVRGETQYF.

The chain employs TRBV30 and TRBJ2-5; D is unresolved. The CDR3 is 10 residues long. V lost 6 bases and J 5 bases, leaving 7 bases between the germline ends. Looked up from germline, CDR1 is GTSNPN and CDR2 is SVGIG (reference sequence). CDR3 sequence: CACWVETQYF. CDR3 coding DNA: TGTGCCTGTTGGGTGGAGACCCAGTACTTC.

This sequence joins TRBV25-1 and TRBJ1-2; no reliable D call. The CDR3 runs to 11 residues. Looked up from germline, CDR1 is MGHDK and CDR2 is SYGVNS. With 7 bases removed from V and 8 bases from J, the gap between germline ends came to 11 bases. CDR3 residues: CASIDEEGYTF. The CDR3 DNA is TGTGCCAGCATTGACGAAGAAGGCTACACCTTC.

The chain recombines TRBV5-1 with TRBJ1-2; D not certain. This CDR3 comprises 13 residues. Germline CDR1 reads SGHRS; CDR2 reads YFSETQ. V was trimmed by 4 bases and J by 4 bases, leaving 11 bases between them. The CDR3 nucleotides read TGCGCCAGCAGCCCCAACGCGATCTATGGCTACACCTTC. This gives the protein CASSPNAIYGYTF.

This chain uses TRBV19 with TRBJ1-1, with unresolved D. Trimming pared 1 base from V and 5 bases from J, leaving 8 bases between. In germline, CDR1 is LNHDA, CDR2 SQIVND (reference sequence). This CDR3 is 13 amino acids long. In DNA, the CDR3 is TGTGCCAGTAGTATAGGCCCGGGGACTGAAGCTTTCTTT. Encoded protein: CASSIGPGTEAFF.

By proportion, this clonotype is medium-sized. V and J are TRBV7-9 and TRBJ2-7; TRBD1 is a possible D gene (5 bases). V shed 1 base and J shed 5 bases, with 9 bases lying between them. The CDR3 has 13 amino acids. Per germline, CDR1 SEHNR and CDR2 FQNEAQ (reference sequence). CDR3 sequence reads: CASSLETGNEQYF. CDR3 coding DNA: TGTGCCAGCAGCTTAGAAACAGGTAACGAGCAGTACTTC. The full variable domain, with the rest looked up from reference TRBV7-9 and TRBJ2-7, is DTGVSQNPRHKITKRGQNVTFRCDPISEHNRLYWYRQTLGQGPEFLTYFQNEAQLEKSRLLSDRFSAERPKGSFSTLEIQRTEQGDSAMYLCASSLETGNEQYFGPGTRLTVT.

The chain joins TRBV30 to TRBJ1-1, with D perhaps TRBD1 (6 bases). V was pared by 4 bases and J by 6 bases, with 18 bases between. This CDR3 has 14 residues. Germline V gene sequence: CDR1 GTSNPN, CDR2 SVGIG (reference sequence). This chain's CDR3 is CAWMRGGGIPEAFF. The CDR3 DNA reads as TGTGCCTGGATGAGGGGAGGGGGTATTCCTGAAGCTTTCTTT.

In the case of this clonotype: This sequence may be a read error, since a much larger clone differs from it by one base. This chain links TRBV7-9 with TRBJ2-2; D is uncertain. Trimming took 2 bases from V and 7 from J, leaving 2 bases between them. Germline V gene lookup returns CDR1 SEHNR and CDR2 FQNEAQ (reference sequence). The CDR3 extends over 11 amino acids. CDR3 nucleotide sequence: TGTGCCAGCAGCTTAAGCGGGGAGCTGTTTTTT. Translated: CASSLSGELFF. Based on the CDR3 plus reference TRBV7-9 and TRBJ2-2, the full variable domain is DTGVSQNPRHKITKRGQNVTFRCDPISEHNRLYWYRQTLGQGPEFLTYFQNEAQLEKSRLLSDRFSAERPKGSFSTLEIQRTEQGDSAMYLCASSLSGELFFGEGSRLTVL.

The chain carries TRBV20-1 and TRBJ2-7; 9 bases match TRBD1. J gave up 3 bases and V 2 bases, and 11 bases lay outside the gene matches. The V gene's germline CDR1 is DFQATT and CDR2 SNEGSKA (reference sequence). This CDR3 spans 16 amino acids. This chain's CDR3 is CSARRGQGSLDYEQYF. As DNA, the CDR3 is TGCAGTGCTAGACGGGGACAGGGTTCCTTAGACTACGAGCAGTACTTC.

This sequence joins TRBV11-2 and TRBJ2-7, with D perhaps matching TRBD2 (6 bases). The CDR3 contains 14 residues. The V gene lost 6 bases and the J gene lost 1 base, with 13 bases spanning the gap. CDR1 SGHAT and CDR2 FQNNGV come from the germline V gene. The DNA for the CDR3 is TGTGCCAGCAGTCAAGGGCGGGGATCCTACGAGCAGTACTTC. Translating it yields CASSQGRGSYEQYF.

The chain has TRBV29-1 and TRBJ1-1, with D unclear. This CDR3 contains 13 residues. CDR1 SQVTM and CDR2 ANQGSEA come from the germline V gene. The V and J ends lost 7 bases and 0 bases respectively, with 12 bases between them. CDR3 nucleotide sequence: TGCAGCGGCGACGGACCCTTGAACACTGAAGCTTTCTTT. It specifies CSGDGPLNTEAFF.

The chain recombines TRBV29-1 with TRBJ2-2; 11 bases line up with TRBD2. There are 17 residues in the CDR3. V lost 1 base and J lost 7; bases outside the gene matches: 11. Germline V gene lookup returns CDR1 SQVTM and CDR2 ANQGSEA. The chain's CDR3 is CSVEVFETSGAVGELFF. CDR3 nucleotides: TGCAGCGTTGAAGTGTTCGAGACTAGCGGGGCCGTCGGGGAGCTGTTTTTT.

The chain is built from TRBV15 and TRBJ2-3; TRBD2 matches 8 bases. V dropped 1 base and J dropped 5; count of bases not matched to a gene: 11. CDR3 length: 17 amino acids. CDR1 and CDR2 from the germline V gene are LNHNV and YYDKDF (reference sequence). CDR3 DNA: TGTGCCACCAGCAGAGTCCCGAGCGGGAGCGGGGAAGATACGCAGTATTTT. Protein: CATSRVPSGSGEDTQYF.

This clonotype has just one count. This chain joins TRBV5-6 and TRBJ2-1, with 8 bases aligning to TRBD2. The V segment lost 2 bases and the J segment 6 bases; nucleotides outside the gene matches: 4. CDR1 and CDR2 (germline): SGHDT, YYEEEE. This CDR3 is built from 14 residues. The CDR3 DNA reads TGTGCCAGCAGCTTATCCGGGACTAGCAATGAGCAGTTCTTC. Translated: CASSLSGTSNEQFF.

This clonotype appeared once. The chain links TRBV15 to TRBJ1-1; D not resolved. Trimming left V 1 base short and J 0 bases short, with 12 bases between. This CDR3 has 16 residues. Germline CDR1 reads LNHNV; CDR2 reads YYDKDF (reference sequence). The CDR3 coding sequence is TGTGCCACCAGCAGAGCCAGGAGGAGTATGAACACTGAAGCTTTCTTT. As protein: CATSRARRSMNTEAFF.

The rearrangement joins TRBV27 to TRBJ1-1; no firm D call. V lost 2 bases to trimming and J lost 3 bases, with 10 bases between them. This CDR3 is 14 amino acids long. The germline CDR1 and CDR2 sequences are MNHEY and SMNVEV (reference sequence). The CDR3 reads CASSLSMFYTEAFF. The CDR3 DNA reads TGTGCCAGCAGTTTAAGTATGTTCTACACTGAAGCTTTCTTT.

V usage is TRBV13 and J usage is TRBJ2-7, with unresolved D. The CDR3 totals 13 residues. CDR1 is PRHDT and CDR2 is FYEKMQ in the germline V gene (reference sequence). The V end was cut by 0 bases, the J end by 5 bases, with 8 bases between. This CDR3 reads CASSLGFNNEQYF. CDR3 in DNA: TGTGCCAGCAGCTTAGGTTTCAACAACGAGCAGTACTTC.